These 20 T cell receptor beta chains came from one sample sequenced in a study of blood T cell repertoires in COVID-19. The assay was immunoSEQ multiplex PCR, and TCRdb's table has in-frame clones only and misses some. The data show 100,000 to 150,000 clones, 82% seen once. Sequencing input: peripheral blood. These receptor sequences come from a woman in her sixties or seventies with acute or convalescent COVID-19.

The table lists this clone with a count of one. The chain uses TRBV6-2 or TRBV6-3 and TRBJ2-5; D not certain. The ends were cut back, 6 bases at V and 3 bases at J, with 8 bases in the middle. This CDR3 contains 12 residues. Per germline, CDR1 MNHEY and CDR2 SVGEGT. CDR3 sequence (DNA): TGTGCCAGCAGCCCCGTTGAAGAGACCCAGTACTTC. Its protein product is CASSPVEETQYF.

This clone was observed a single time. The junction shows a germline mismatch at one end, possibly a read error. The genes are TRBV4-1 and TRBJ1-5, with D perhaps matching TRBD1 (6 bases). CDR3 length equals 18 residues. In germline, CDR1 is MGHRA, CDR2 YSYEKL. The CDR3 here is CASSQVLQGGALNQLQHF. CDR3 DNA: TGCGCCAGCAGCCAAGTGCTACAGGGTGGGGCCCTTAATCAGCTCCAGCATTTT.

Only one count was recorded for this clone. This chain joins TRBV9 and TRBJ1-1, with TRBD1 matching 7 bases. The J segment lost 0 bases and the V segment lost 3 bases, leaving 5 bases of the junction unmatched. This CDR3 has 15 amino acids. The germline gives CDR1 SGDLS, CDR2 YYNGEE. This CDR3 reads CASSAPGQMNTEAFF. CDR3 nucleotide sequence: TGTGCCAGCAGCGCCCCGGGACAGATGAACACTGAAGCTTTCTTT.

This clone was recorded a few times. This chain links TRBV5-1 with TRBJ1-1; D is ambiguous. Trimming shortened V by 0 bases and J by 7 bases, and 7 bases separated the two germline ends. Germline V lookup: CDR1 SGHRS, CDR2 YFSETQ. CDR3 length equals 12 residues. The chain's CDR3 is CASSLEPSEAFF. The CDR3 DNA follows: TGCGCCAGCAGCTTGGAACCCAGTGAAGCTTTCTTT.

The gene calls are TRBV5-1 and TRBJ1-6; TRBD1 agrees at 9 bases. Trimming took 7 bases from V and 7 from J; bases not matched to a gene: 6. The germline CDR1 and CDR2 sequences are SGHRS and YFSETQ. The CDR3 length is 14 residues. CDR3 nucleotide sequence: TGCGCCAGCCGGGACAGGGTCGGCAATTCACCCCTCCACTTT. Protein: CASRDRVGNSPLHF.

This chain connects TRBV14 to TRBJ2-2; 10 nucleotides align to TRBD2. V shed 1 base and J 5 bases; nucleotides not matched to a gene: 1. The CDR3 runs to 15 residues. From germline, CDR1 is SGHDN and CDR2 FVKESK. The CDR3 spells CASSQAGLATGELFF. The CDR3 coding sequence is TGTGCCAGCAGCCAAGCGGGACTAGCGACCGGGGAGCTGTTTTTT. Based on the CDR3 plus reference TRBV14 and TRBJ2-2, the full variable domain is EAGVTQFPSHSVIEKGQTVTLRCDPISGHDNLYWYRRVMGKEIKFLLHFVKESKQDESGMPNNRFLAERTGGTYSTLKVQPAELEDSGVYFCASSQAGLATGELFFGEGSRLTVL.

This chain connects TRBV6-2 or TRBV6-3 to TRBJ2-6; TRBD1 is a possible D gene (6 bases). CDR1 and CDR2 (germline): MNHEY, SVGEGT. The CDR3 has 20 residues. V was cut by 4 bases and J by 0 bases, with 22 bases left in between. This chain's CDR3 is CASSSRYGDTYISGANVLTF. CDR3 DNA: TGTGCCAGCAGTTCCAGATATGGGGACACATATATCTCTGGGGCCAACGTCCTGACTTTC.

This chain uses TRBV9 with TRBJ1-2, with D unresolved. Trimming left V 0 bases short and J 6 bases short, with 15 bases between. The length of the CDR3 is 15 residues. In germline, CDR1 is SGDLS, CDR2 YYNGEE. Written as DNA, the CDR3 is TGTGCCAGCAGCGTAGGGGCACACATCGGGGATGGCTACACCTTC. This gives the protein CASSVGAHIGDGYTF.

DNA of the CDR3: TGTGCCAGCAGCAACCCAGGACTAGCGATCGTAGATACGCAGTATTTT. This encodes CASSNPGLAIVDTQYF. The chain has TRBV14 and TRBJ2-3; 9 nucleotides line up with TRBD2. The germline CDR1 and CDR2 sequences are SGHDN and FVKESK. The CDR3 totals 16 residues. The trim removed 5 bases at V and 5 bases at J, leaving 11 bases unmatched.

V is TRBV5-1 and J is TRBJ1-2, with D uncertain. V lost 2 bases to trimming and J lost 4 bases, with 12 bases between them. Germline lookup yields CDR1 SGHRS and CDR2 YFSETQ. The CDR3 consists of 14 residues. The CDR3 protein is CASSFLDGSYGYTF. In DNA, the CDR3 is TGCGCCAGCAGCTTTCTAGACGGAAGCTATGGCTACACCTTC. The full variable domain, its missing parts supplied by reference TRBV5-1 and TRBJ1-2, is KAGVTQTPRYLIKTRGQQVTLSCSPISGHRSVSWYQQTPGQGLQFLFEYFSETQRNKGNFPGRFSGRQFSNSRSEMNVSTLELGDSALYLCASSFLDGSYGYTFGSGTRLTVV.

The rearrangement links TRBV3-1 (or the pseudogene TRBV3-2) to TRBJ2-1, with 8 nucleotides matching TRBD1. The CDR3 runs 15 residues. Trimming cost V 3 bases and J 3 bases; bases outside gene matches: 4. Per germline, CDR1 LGHDT and CDR2 YNNKEL (reference sequence). DNA of the CDR3: TGTGCCAGCAGCCAGGGGACAGGAAACTACAATGAGCAGTTCTTC. Its translation is CASSQGTGNYNEQFF.

This clone was observed a handful of times. The chain recombines TRBV6-5 with TRBJ1-1; D is unclear. The germline CDR1 and CDR2 sequences are MNHEY and SVGAGI. V lost 4 bases and J 3 bases, leaving 15 bases between the germline ends. The CDR3 has 15 amino acids. In nucleotides, the CDR3 is TGTGCCAGCAGTTCAACCTGGCTGGCGGACACTGAAGCTTTCTTT. Protein product: CASSSTWLADTEAFF.

This clone appeared once. V usage is TRBV30 and J usage is TRBJ1-3; D unclear. CDR1 and CDR2 (germline): GTSNPN, SVGIG (reference sequence). The CDR3 sequence is 15 residues long. V was trimmed by 2 bases and J by 0 bases, leaving 11 bases between them. The DNA for the CDR3 is TGTGCCTGGAGTTTGAGACTTACCTCTGGAAACACCATATATTTT. It translates to CAWSLRLTSGNTIYF.

V usage is TRBV2 and J usage is TRBJ1-4; 9 nucleotides match TRBD1. V lost 6 bases, J lost 7 bases, and 12 bases stayed unmatched. Germline CDR1 and CDR2: SNHLY and FYNNEI. The CDR3 spans 16 residues. This chain's CDR3 is CASRKPVQTGGEKLFF. The CDR3 DNA is TGTGCCAGCAGGAAACCGGTTCAGACAGGGGGTGAAAAACTGTTTTTT. The variable domain in full, completed from reference TRBV2 and TRBJ1-4, reads EPEVTQTPSHQVTQMGQEVILRCVPISNHLYFYWYRQILGQKVEFLVSFYNNEISEKSEIFDDQFSVERPDGSNFTLKIRSTKLEDSAMYFCASRKPVQTGGEKLFFGSGTQLSVL.

The chain couples TRBV30 to TRBJ2-7, with 13 bases matching TRBD2. The CDR3 totals 16 residues. Germline V lookup: CDR1 GTSNPN, CDR2 SVGIG (reference sequence). V shed 2 bases and J 4 bases; nucleotides not matched to a gene: 8. CDR3 protein: CAWSIGTSGVRYEQYF. CDR3 sequence (DNA): TGTGCCTGGAGTATCGGGACTAGCGGGGTAAGGTACGAGCAGTACTTC.

V gene TRBV6-2 or TRBV6-3 combines with J gene TRBJ2-3; D is ambiguous. This CDR3 contains 14 residues. The V end was cut by 5 bases, the J end by 2 bases, with 11 bases between. Germline values: CDR1 MNHEY, CDR2 SVGEGT. The CDR3 sequence is CASSVPKPTDTQYF. Here the CDR3 DNA reads TGTGCCAGCAGTGTACCTAAGCCCACAGATACGCAGTATTTT.

J is TRBJ1-2 and V is TRBV11-3; a possible D gene is TRBD1 (6 bases). V shed 3 bases and J shed 4 bases, with 12 bases lying between them. Per germline, CDR1 SGHNT and CDR2 YENEEA. CDR3 length: 14 amino acids. The chain's CDR3 is CASSFGSRGYGYTF. The CDR3 DNA sequence: TGTGCCAGCAGCTTCGGTAGCAGGGGCTATGGCTACACCTTC.

The rearrangement joins TRBV6-4 to TRBJ2-1; TRBD2 agrees at 11 bases. Unmatched junction bases numbered 8, after V lost 6 bases and J lost 7 bases. Looked up from germline, CDR1 is MRHNA and CDR2 is SNTAGT. This CDR3 comprises 15 residues. The CDR3 loop reads CASRKLAGEWNEQFF. CDR3 nucleotide sequence: TGTGCCAGCAGAAAACTAGCGGGGGAATGGAATGAGCAGTTCTTC.

The V call is TRBV3-1 (or the pseudogene TRBV3-2), the J call TRBJ1-3, with 7 bases that match TRBD1. The CDR3 extends over 16 amino acids. With 6 bases clipped from V and 0 bases from J, the junction kept 8 bases outside the gene matches. Germline CDR1 LGHDT, CDR2 YNNKEL (reference sequence). As DNA, the CDR3 is TGTGCCAGCAGGCGGACAGGAACCTCCTCTGGAAACACCATATATTTT. This encodes CASRRTGTSSGNTIYF.

In nucleotides, the CDR3 is TGTGCCAGCAGCCTGGACTCCAATAATGAAAAACTGTTTTTT. Its protein product is CASSLDSNNEKLFF. The J gene is TRBJ1-4, the V gene TRBV5-4; the D is unclear. Trimming removed 4 bases from V and 4 bases from J, with 11 bases in between. Germline-derived CDR1 and CDR2 are SGHNT and YYREEE (reference sequence). This CDR3 region has 14 residues.